This is a list of T cell receptor beta chains from one sample in a study of blood T cells in healthy people across ages. Via MiXCR, TCRdb re-called the 5' RACE reads, giving one row per CDR3 protein. The profile shows roughly 720,000 distinct CDR3 sequences, 53% of them singletons. The sequenced sample consisted of blood. These receptors were collected from a man aged 80 or over in good health. Each CDR3 is given with its conserved first and last residue. The order of the fields is clone size, J gene, D gene, V gene, CDR3 protein, CDR3 DNA. D genes are given only for firm matches. Clone sizes are given selectively: once, few, many, or a class where the clone is expanded.

few	TRBJ2-7	NA	TRBV12-3/TRBV12-4	CASSYRDYEQYF	TGTGCCAGCAGCTACAGGGACTACGAGCAGTACTTC
NA	TRBJ1-2	NA	TRBV5-1	CASSAQTASYGYTF	TGCGCCAGCAGCGCACAGACAGCGTCCTATGGCTACACCTTC
many	TRBJ2-3	NA	TRBV7-6	CASSPGDSLSTDTQYF	TGTGCCAGCAGCCCCGGGGACTCACTTAGCACAGATACGCAGTATTTT
NA	TRBJ2-7	NA	TRBV18	CASSPPAGHPYEQYF	TGTGCCAGCTCACCACCGGCGGGACACCCCTACGAGCAGTACTTC
NA	TRBJ2-1	TRBD2	TRBV5-1	CASSLGLAGGVNEQFF	TGCGCCAGCAGCCTCGGACTAGCGGGAGGAGTCAATGAGCAGTTCTTC
few	TRBJ2-5	NA	TRBV7-2	CASSFSGQVVAKTQYF	TGTGCCAGCAGCTTCTCGGGCCAGGTGGTCGCTAAGACCCAGTACTTC
NA	TRBJ1-5	NA	TRBV12-3/TRBV12-4	CASSLASTGSNQPQHF	TGTGCCAGCAGTTTAGCGAGCACAGGCAGCAATCAGCCCCAGCATTTT
NA	TRBJ2-1	TRBD2	TRBV7-9	CASSLAWTRDNEQFF	TGTGCCAGCAGCTTAGCGTGGACTAGGGACAATGAGCAGTTCTTC
NA	TRBJ2-7	TRBD2	TRBV20-1	CSATGTSGLYEQYF	TGCAGTGCTACCGGGACTAGCGGGCTGTACGAGCAGTACTTC
NA	TRBJ1-1	TRBD1	TRBV5-5	CASSHRGGDTEAFF	TGTGCCAGCAGCCACAGGGGAGGAGATACTGAAGCTTTCTTT
NA	TRBJ2-7	TRBD1	TRBV18	CASSPLAGQGDEQYF	TGTGCCAGCTCACCACTAGCCGGACAGGGGGACGAGCAGTACTTC
NA	TRBJ2-1	TRBD1	TRBV5-1	CASSVGTGEHNEQFF	TGCGCCAGCAGCGTCGGGACAGGGGAGCACAATGAGCAGTTCTTC
few	TRBJ1-2	NA	TRBV5-1	CASSFGDYGYTF	TGCGCCAGCAGCTTCGGGGACTATGGCTACACCTTC
once	TRBJ2-2	NA	TRBV20-1	CSARDSRGRGELFF	TGCAGTGCTAGAGATAGCAGGGGTCGAGGGGAGCTGTTTTTT
few	TRBJ2-1	TRBD2	TRBV6-1	CASIPGLGWNEQFF	TGTGCCAGCATTCCGGGACTAGGGTGGAATGAGCAGTTCTTC
few	TRBJ1-6	TRBD1	TRBV28	CASSLRTGLYNSPLHF	TGTGCCAGCAGTCTACGGACAGGGCTATATAATTCACCCCTCCACTTT
NA	TRBJ2-1	TRBD2	TRBV7-3	CASSTNGRGNNEQFF	TGTGCCAGCAGCACCAACGGGAGGGGAAACAATGAGCAGTTCTTC
NA	TRBJ2-7	NA	TRBV7-3	CASSLPPGEQYF	TGTGCCAGCAGCTTACCCCCTGGCGAGCAGTACTTC
NA	TRBJ1-5	TRBD1	TRBV3-1	CASSQAGGSQPQHF	TGTGCCAGCAGCCAAGCAGGGGGAAGTCAGCCCCAGCATTTT
NA	TRBJ2-1	TRBD2	TRBV24-1	CATSDLRLAGEVNEQFF	TGTGCCACCAGTGATCTTAGACTAGCGGGGGAAGTGAATGAGCAGTTCTTC
few	TRBJ2-1	NA	TRBV18	CASSPLEVTSSYNEQFF	TGTGCCAGCTCACCATTGGAGGTCACTAGCTCCTACAATGAGCAGTTCTTC
NA	TRBJ1-1	NA	TRBV6-1	CASSEVGGRTTEAFF	TGTGCCAGCAGTGAAGTAGGGGGTCGGACCACTGAAGCTTTCTTT
few	TRBJ2-1	TRBD1	TRBV6-5	CASKRDRGVGEQFF	TGTGCCAGTAAAAGGGACAGGGGAGTGGGTGAGCAGTTCTTC
NA	TRBJ2-5	TRBD1	TRBV5-1	CASSLGGTGTGKYTQYF	TGCGCCAGCAGCTTGGGGGGGACCGGGACAGGCAAGTATACCCAGTACTTC
NA	TRBJ1-6	NA	TRBV28	CASSLPGPNSPLHF	TGTGCCAGCAGTTTGCCAGGGCCGAATTCACCCCTCCACTTT
NA	TRBJ2-1	NA	TRBV10-3	CAISDAGTLTYNEQFF	TGTGCCATCAGCGACGCAGGTACACTAACCTACAATGAGCAGTTCTTC
NA	TRBJ2-1	NA	TRBV19	CASRGGRESYNEQFF	TGTGCCAGTAGGGGGGGGCGGGAGTCCTACAATGAGCAGTTCTTC
NA	TRBJ2-7	NA	TRBV5-1	CASSLPGWNEQYF	TGCGCCAGCAGCTTGCCAGGGTGGAACGAGCAGTACTTC
NA	TRBJ2-6	TRBD2	TRBV12-3/TRBV12-4	CASSLGASGRTGGANVLTF	TGTGCCAGCAGTTTAGGGGCTAGCGGGAGAACTGGTGGGGCCAACGTCCTGACTTTC
NA	TRBJ1-1	TRBD1	TRBV13	CASSSGTARAFF	TGTGCCAGCAGCTCTGGGACAGCCAGAGCTTTCTTT
NA	TRBJ2-6	NA	TRBV10-3	CAISDPGSGANVLTF	TGTGCCATCAGTGATCCGGGAAGTGGGGCCAACGTCCTGACTTTC
NA	TRBJ2-7	NA	TRBV7-9	CASSHRGGYEQYF	TGTGCCAGCAGCCACAGGGGGGGCTACGAGCAGTACTTC
NA	TRBJ2-2	NA	TRBV3-1	CASSQGLFGTGELFF	TGTGCCAGCAGCCAAGGACTATTTGGGACCGGGGAGCTGTTTTTT
NA	TRBJ2-2	NA	TRBV12-3/TRBV12-4	CASSVWPHGELFF	TGTGCCAGCAGTGTATGGCCCCACGGGGAGCTGTTTTTT
few	TRBJ2-1	NA	TRBV24-1	CATKDYNEQFF	TGTGCCACCAAGGATTACAATGAGCAGTTCTTC
NA	TRBJ2-7	NA	TRBV29-1	CSAELHKGTYEQYF	TGCAGCGCCGAGCTGCACAAAGGCACCTACGAGCAGTACTTC
NA	TRBJ1-6	NA	TRBV27	CASSTRATSPLHF	TGTGCCAGCAGTACCAGGGCCACTTCACCCCTCCACTTT
NA	TRBJ2-5	NA	TRBV20-1	CSARDGTGEETQYF	TGCAGTGCTAGAGATGGAACAGGTGAAGAGACCCAGTACTTC
few	TRBJ2-1	NA	TRBV15	CATSARPSGEQFF	TGTGCCACCAGCGCCCGGCCATCCGGTGAGCAGTTCTTC
NA	TRBJ2-6	TRBD1	TRBV5-5	CASSLASGQGAGANVLTF	TGTGCCAGCAGCTTGGCGTCAGGACAGGGGGCTGGGGCCAACGTCCTGACTTTC
NA	TRBJ2-4	NA	TRBV2	CASSAGLNQYF	TGTGCCAGCAGTGCCGGCCTGAATCAGTACTTC
few	TRBJ2-5	NA	TRBV29-1	CSVVHGGFQETQYF	TGCAGCGTTGTGCACGGGGGCTTCCAAGAGACCCAGTACTTC
NA	TRBJ2-7	NA	TRBV29-1	CSVAQGYNEQYF	TGCAGCGTTGCACAGGGTTACAATGAGCAGTACTTC
few	TRBJ2-3	TRBD2	TRBV6-2/TRBV6-3	CASSYGTSGSYTQYF	TGTGCCAGCAGTTACGGGACTAGCGGGAGTTATACGCAGTATTTT
NA	TRBJ2-3	TRBD2	TRBV20-1	CSASDFRGGRTDTQYF	TGCAGTGCTAGTGATTTCCGGGGGGGGCGGACAGATACGCAGTATTTT
NA	TRBJ2-7	NA	TRBV11-2	CASSRGDSTYEQYF	TGTGCCAGCAGCCGTGGGGACTCCACCTACGAGCAGTACTTC
NA	TRBJ2-7	NA	TRBV6-6	CASSYSGPQKEAQYF	TGTGCCAGCAGTTACTCGGGGCCTCAGAAAGAGGCCCAGTACTTC
NA	TRBJ2-5	NA	TRBV5-1	CASSLAPGQGDPEETQYF	TGCGCCAGCAGCTTGGCCCCTGGGCAGGGCGACCCTGAAGAGACCCAGTACTTC
few	TRBJ2-1	TRBD2	TRBV2	CAGKREVSHNEQFF	TGTGCCGGCAAGCGGGAGGTTTCCCACAATGAGCAGTTCTTC
NA	TRBJ2-7	NA	TRBV2	CASSTYSTAGEQYF	TGTGCCAGCAGTACGTACTCGACAGCTGGCGAGCAGTACTTC
NA	TRBJ2-5	NA	TRBV7-2	CASSFRLGGKETQYF	TGTGCCAGCAGCTTTAGGCTGGGGGGTAAAGAGACCCAGTACTTC
few	TRBJ1-5	NA	TRBV20-1	CSAVNGGNQPQHF	TGCAGTGCAGTGAACGGGGGCAATCAGCCCCAGCATTTT
NA	TRBJ2-5	NA	TRBV27	CASSLGMTTETQYF	TGTGCCAGCAGTTTAGGGATGACTACCGAGACCCAGTACTTC
few	TRBJ1-2	NA	TRBV29-1	CSVEEGGYGYTF	TGCAGCGTTGAGGAGGGGGGCTATGGCTACACCTTC
few	TRBJ2-7	NA	TRBV7-9	CASSRAVGAYEQYF	TGTGCCAGCAGCCGTGCTGTCGGGGCCTACGAGCAGTACTTC
few	TRBJ2-3	NA	TRBV5-1	CASSLAAAGTDTQYF	TGCGCCAGCAGCTTGGCGGCGGCGGGGACAGATACGCAGTATTTT
NA	TRBJ2-5	TRBD2	TRBV27	CASRPPALSGSQETQYF	TGTGCCAGCAGGCCCCCGGCTCTTAGCGGGAGTCAAGAGACCCAGTACTTC
NA	TRBJ1-6	NA	TRBV6-1	CASRGVGNSPLHF	TGTGCCAGCAGGGGCGTCGGTAATTCACCCCTCCACTTT
NA	TRBJ2-4	TRBD1	TRBV12-3/TRBV12-4	CAGSLVATGGFKNIQYF	TGTGCCGGTAGTTTAGTGGCGACAGGGGGCTTCAAAAACATTCAGTACTTC